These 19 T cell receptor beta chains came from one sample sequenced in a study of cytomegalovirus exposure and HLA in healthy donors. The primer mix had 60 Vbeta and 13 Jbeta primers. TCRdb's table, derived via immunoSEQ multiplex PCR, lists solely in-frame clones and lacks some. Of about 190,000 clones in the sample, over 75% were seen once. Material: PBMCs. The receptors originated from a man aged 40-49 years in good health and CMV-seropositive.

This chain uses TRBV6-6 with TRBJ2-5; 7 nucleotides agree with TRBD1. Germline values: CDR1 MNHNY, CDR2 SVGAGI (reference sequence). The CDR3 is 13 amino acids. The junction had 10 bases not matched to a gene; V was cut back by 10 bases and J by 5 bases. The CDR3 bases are TGTGCCATCTCGCCTGACAGGGACGAGACCCAGTACTTC. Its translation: CAISPDRDETQYF.

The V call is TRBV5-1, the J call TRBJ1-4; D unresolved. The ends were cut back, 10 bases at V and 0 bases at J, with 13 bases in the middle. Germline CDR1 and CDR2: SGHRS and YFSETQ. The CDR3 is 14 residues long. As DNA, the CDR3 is TGCGCCTCGGGTCCCCGTGCAACTAATGAAAAACTGTTTTTT. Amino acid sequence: CASGPRATNEKLFF.

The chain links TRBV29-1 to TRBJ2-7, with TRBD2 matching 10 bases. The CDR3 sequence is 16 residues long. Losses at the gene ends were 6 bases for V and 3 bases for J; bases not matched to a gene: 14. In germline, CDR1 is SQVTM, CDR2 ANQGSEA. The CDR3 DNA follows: TGCAGCGTCGTAGGGCCTAGCGGGGGTTTAGACTACGAGCAGTACTTC. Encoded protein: CSVVGPSGGLDYEQYF.

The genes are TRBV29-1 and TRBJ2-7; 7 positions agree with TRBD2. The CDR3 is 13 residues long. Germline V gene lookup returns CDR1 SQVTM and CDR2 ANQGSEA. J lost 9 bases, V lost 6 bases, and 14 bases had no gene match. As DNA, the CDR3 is TGCAGCGTCGACTTGATCACGGGGGGTAGGCAGTACTTC. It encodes CSVDLITGGRQYF.

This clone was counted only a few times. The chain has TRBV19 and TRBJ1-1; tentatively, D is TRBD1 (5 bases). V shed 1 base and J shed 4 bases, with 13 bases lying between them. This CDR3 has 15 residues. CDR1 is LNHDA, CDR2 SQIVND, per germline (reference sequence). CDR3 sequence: CASSIAGVSSTEAFF. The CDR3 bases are TGTGCCAGTAGTATAGCGGGGGTTTCGAGCACTGAAGCTTTCTTT.

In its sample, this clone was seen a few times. Here the CDR3 reads CASSQDVAGPQETQYF. The CDR3 coding sequence is TGCGCCAGCAGCCAAGACGTAGCGGGGCCTCAAGAGACCCAGTACTTC. The chain employs TRBV4-3 and TRBJ2-5, with 8 nucleotides matching TRBD2. CDR3 length: 16 residues. Germline V gene sequence: CDR1 LGHNA, CDR2 YSLEER. With 0 bases clipped from V and 2 bases from J, the junction kept 5 bases outside the gene matches.

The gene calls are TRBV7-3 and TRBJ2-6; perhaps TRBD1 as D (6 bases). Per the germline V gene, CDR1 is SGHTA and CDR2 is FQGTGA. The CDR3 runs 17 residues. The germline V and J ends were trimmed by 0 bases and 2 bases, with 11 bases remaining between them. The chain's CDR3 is CASSLTQGAPGANVLTF. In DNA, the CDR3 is TGTGCCAGCAGCTTAACACAGGGAGCTCCTGGGGCCAACGTCCTGACTTTC.

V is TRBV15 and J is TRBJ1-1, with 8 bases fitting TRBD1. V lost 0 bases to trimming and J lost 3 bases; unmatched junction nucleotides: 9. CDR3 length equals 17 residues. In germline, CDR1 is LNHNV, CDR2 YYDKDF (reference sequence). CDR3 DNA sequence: TGTGCCACCAGCAGAGACAGCTTTAGGACAGGGTACACTGAAGCTTTCTTT. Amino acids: CATSRDSFRTGYTEAFF. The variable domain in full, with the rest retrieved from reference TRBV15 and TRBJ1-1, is DAMVIQNPRYQVTQFGKPVTLSCSQTLNHNVMYWYQQKSSQAPKLLFHYYDKDFNNEADTPDNFQSRRPNTSFCFLDIRSPGLGDTAMYLCATSRDSFRTGYTEAFFGQGTRLTVV.

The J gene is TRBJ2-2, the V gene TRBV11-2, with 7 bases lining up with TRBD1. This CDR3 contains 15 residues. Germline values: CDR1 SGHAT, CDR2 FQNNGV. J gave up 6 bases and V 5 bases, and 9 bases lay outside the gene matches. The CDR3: CASSRGGGSAGELFF. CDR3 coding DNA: TGTGCCAGCAGCAGAGGGGGCGGCAGCGCCGGGGAGCTGTTTTTT.

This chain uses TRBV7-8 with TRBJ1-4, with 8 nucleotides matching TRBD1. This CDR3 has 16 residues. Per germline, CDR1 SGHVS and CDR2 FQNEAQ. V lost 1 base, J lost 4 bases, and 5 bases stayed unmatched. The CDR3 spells CASSLGAGQVNEKLFF. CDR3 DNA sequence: TGTGCCAGCAGCTTAGGGGCGGGACAGGTTAATGAAAAACTGTTTTTT.

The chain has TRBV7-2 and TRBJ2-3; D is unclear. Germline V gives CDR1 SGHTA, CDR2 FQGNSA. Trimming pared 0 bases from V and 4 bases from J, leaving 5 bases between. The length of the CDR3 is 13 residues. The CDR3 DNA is TGTGCCAGCAGCTTAGCCTTCCCAGATACGCAGTATTTT. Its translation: CASSLAFPDTQYF.

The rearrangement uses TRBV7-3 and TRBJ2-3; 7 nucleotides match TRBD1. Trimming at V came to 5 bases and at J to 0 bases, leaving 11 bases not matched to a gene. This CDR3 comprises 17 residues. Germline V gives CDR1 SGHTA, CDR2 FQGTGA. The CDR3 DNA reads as TGTGCCAGCAGCCCTACTCCGGGACAGCCTAGCACAGATACGCAGTATTTT. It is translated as CASSPTPGQPSTDTQYF.

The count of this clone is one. In DNA form, the CDR3 reads TGTGCCAGCGGTGAAAAGGGGGCGCGAGGCTACACCTTC. Its protein product is CASGEKGARGYTF. This chain links TRBV28 with TRBJ1-2; 7 nucleotides agree with TRBD1. Germline V CDR1 and CDR2: MDHEN, SYDVKM. Germline trimming cut 8 bases from V and 8 bases from J; bases unmatched to any gene: 11. The CDR3 is 13 residues long.

The DNA of the CDR3 is TGCAGCGTGATGGGACAGCCAGGACACATTCAGTACTTC. It specifies CSVMGQPGHIQYF. J is TRBJ2-4 and V is TRBV29-1, with 7 positions matching TRBD1. Per the germline V gene, CDR1 is SQVTM and CDR2 is ANQGSEA. J lost 8 bases, V lost 6 bases, and 10 bases had no gene match. The CDR3 has 13 residues.

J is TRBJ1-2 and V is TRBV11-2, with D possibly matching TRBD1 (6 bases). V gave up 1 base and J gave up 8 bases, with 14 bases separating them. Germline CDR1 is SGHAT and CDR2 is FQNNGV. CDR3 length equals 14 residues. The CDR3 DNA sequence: TGTGCCAGCAGCTTAGGTTTGGGGGCAAGCGGCTACACCTTC. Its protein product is CASSLGLGASGYTF.

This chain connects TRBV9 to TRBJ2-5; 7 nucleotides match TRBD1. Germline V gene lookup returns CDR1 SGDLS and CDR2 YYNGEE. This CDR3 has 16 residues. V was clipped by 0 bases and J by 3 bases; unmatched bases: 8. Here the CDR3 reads CASSVGKRQGEETQYF. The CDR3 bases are TGTGCCAGCAGCGTAGGGAAGCGGCAGGGGGAAGAGACCCAGTACTTC.

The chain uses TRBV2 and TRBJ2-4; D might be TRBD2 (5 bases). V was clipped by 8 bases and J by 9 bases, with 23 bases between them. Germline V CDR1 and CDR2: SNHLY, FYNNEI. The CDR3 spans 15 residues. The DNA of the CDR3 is TGTGCCAGCGTCGACGGTCATTCGTGGGAGAGCATTCAGTACTTC. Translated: CASVDGHSWESIQYF.

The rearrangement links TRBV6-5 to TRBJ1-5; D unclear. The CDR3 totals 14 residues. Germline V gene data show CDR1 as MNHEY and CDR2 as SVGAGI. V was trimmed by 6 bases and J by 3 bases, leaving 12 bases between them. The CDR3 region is CASRKMDFNQPQHF. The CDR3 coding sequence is TGTGCCAGCAGAAAAATGGACTTCAATCAGCCCCAGCATTTT.

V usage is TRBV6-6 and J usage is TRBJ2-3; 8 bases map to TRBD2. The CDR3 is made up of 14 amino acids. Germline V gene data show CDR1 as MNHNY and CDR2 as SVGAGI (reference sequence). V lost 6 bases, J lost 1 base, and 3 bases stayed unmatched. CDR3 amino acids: CASRTAGGTDTQYF. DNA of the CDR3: TGTGCCAGCAGGACAGCGGGGGGCACAGATACGCAGTATTTT.